The next 9 T cell receptor beta chains were all read from a single sample in a study of blood T cell repertoires in COVID-19. Assay used: immunoSEQ multiplex PCR; TCRdb lists only in-frame clones, some missing. The sample consists of 200,000 to 250,000 clones, around 84% of them appearing once. Input material: peripheral blood. Source of these receptors: a man between 50 and 59 years old with COVID-19, enrolled during active disease.

The chain uses TRBV15 and TRBJ2-1, with a tentative D call TRBD2 (5 bases). Germline CDR1 and CDR2: LNHNV and YYDKDF (reference sequence). Between the trimmed V and J ends, which lost 0 bases and 10 bases, there was a span of 7 bases. The CDR3 covers 12 residues. The CDR3 DNA reads TGTGCCACCAGCAGAGACAGCGGCGAGCAGTTCTTC. Translated: CATSRDSGEQFF.

V usage is TRBV4-1 and J usage is TRBJ1-6; D not resolved. The CDR3 covers 13 residues. The V and J ends lost 0 bases and 9 bases respectively, with 6 bases between them. From germline, CDR1 is MGHRA and CDR2 YSYEKL. CDR3 nucleotide sequence: TGCGCCAGCAGCCAAGATTCCGGTTCACCCCTCCACTTT. Its translation: CASSQDSGSPLHF.

This chain joins TRBV19 and TRBJ2-2; 7 bases line up with TRBD2. V lost 5 bases, J lost 2 bases, and 8 bases stayed unmatched. Per germline, CDR1 LNHDA and CDR2 SQIVND (reference sequence). The CDR3 is 16 residues long. CDR3 sequence: CASSPLSGVNTGELFF. The DNA of the CDR3 is TGTGCCAGTAGTCCCCTCAGCGGGGTTAACACCGGGGAGCTGTTTTTT.

This clone has just one count. This rearrangement joins TRBV11-2 to TRBJ1-2; possible D gene TRBD1, 6 bases. With 4 bases removed from V and 4 bases from J, the gap between germline ends came to 19 bases. This CDR3 contains 16 residues. Germline-derived CDR1 and CDR2 are SGHAT and FQNNGV. As DNA, the CDR3 is TGTGCCAGCAGCTGGCCCAATCGACAGGAAACCTATGGCTACACCTTC. Residues: CASSWPNRQETYGYTF.

The chain is built from TRBV29-1 and TRBJ2-3; TRBD2 agrees at 8 bases. The length of the CDR3 is 14 residues. V lost 3 bases and J lost 6; bases outside the gene matches: 8. Germline V gives CDR1 SQVTM, CDR2 ANQGSEA. The CDR3 DNA is TGCAGCGTTGACTTGGGACTAGATCTGGATACGCAGTATTTT. Its protein is CSVDLGLDLDTQYF.

This sequence joins TRBV7-8 and TRBJ2-5; 15 nucleotides line up with TRBD2. This CDR3 is 18 amino acids long. Looked up from germline, CDR1 is SGHVS and CDR2 is FQNEAQ. The junction had 14 bases not matched to a gene; V was cut back by 5 bases and J by 7 bases. The CDR3 DNA sequence: TGTGCCAGCAGCAGGTCGGGACTAGCGGGGGGTCCGCAGGGGACCCAGTACTTC. It codes for CASSRSGLAGGPQGTQYF.

This clone has more than one count but fewer than ten. The V gene is TRBV29-1, the J gene TRBJ1-2; a weak D match, TRBD1 (6 bases). The CDR3 runs to 14 residues. V lost 0 bases and J lost 6, with 14 bases in between. Germline CDR1 and CDR2: SQVTM and ANQGSEA. The CDR3 region is CSVEEWKGGNGYTF. CDR3 DNA: TGCAGCGTTGAAGAATGGAAGGGGGGGAATGGCTACACCTTC. Full variable domain (missing parts from reference TRBV29-1 and TRBJ1-2): SAVISQKPSRDICQRGTSLTIQCQVDSQVTMMFWYRQQPGQSLTLIATANQGSEATYESGFVIDKFPISRPNLTFSTLTVSNMSPEDSSIYLCSVEEWKGGNGYTFGSGTRLTVV.

This CDR3 is CASSVAAEGYAGNTIYF. For the CDR3, the DNA is TGTGCCAGCAGCGTAGCAGCGGAGGGGTATGCTGGAAACACCATATATTTT. This chain joins TRBV9 and TRBJ1-3; D might be TRBD1 (5 bases). Trimming stripped 0 bases from V and 2 bases from J, with 15 bases between. The germline V gene encodes CDR1 SGDLS and CDR2 YYNGEE. The CDR3 is 17 residues long.

J is TRBJ1-4 and V is TRBV7-8, with TRBD1 as a possible D gene (5 bases). The germline V and J ends were trimmed by 8 bases and 4 bases, with 11 bases remaining between them. The germline V gene encodes CDR1 SGHVS and CDR2 FQNEAQ. CDR3 size: 13 residues. The CDR3 DNA sequence: TGTGCCAGCTATTCGGGGGGTAATGAAAAACTGTTTTTT. Amino acids: CASYSGGNEKLFF.